Below, 9 T cell receptor beta chains from the same sample are listed, as sequenced in a study of blood T cell repertoires in COVID-19. Generated by immunoSEQ multiplex PCR, the TCRdb table keeps only in-frame clones and is missing some. The data contain about 170,000 clones, roughly 93% of them singletons. Sequences were obtained from peripheral blood. These receptors originate from a young man with COVID-19, enrolled during active disease.

The chain has TRBV6-1 and TRBJ1-3, with 9 bases identical to TRBD1. Germline V gene lookup returns CDR1 MNHNS and CDR2 SASEGT. This CDR3 is 16 amino acids long. V was pared by 3 bases and J by 9 bases, with 12 bases of the junction left unmatched. The CDR3 sequence is CASSDRDRGAQSTIYF. The CDR3, as DNA: TGTGCCAGCAGTGACAGAGACAGGGGGGCCCAATCCACCATATATTTT.

The chain couples TRBV24-1 to TRBJ1-6; TRBD1 matches 7 bases. J gave up 0 bases and V 5 bases, and 9 bases lay outside the gene matches. CDR3 size: 18 residues. The germline V gene has CDR1 KGHDR and CDR2 SFDVKD. CDR3 nucleotide sequence: TGTGCCACCAGTGCCCCTCGACAGGGAAGCTCCTATAATTCACCCCTCCACTTT. Its protein is CATSAPRQGSSYNSPLHF.

The rearrangement joins TRBV29-1 to TRBJ2-2; TRBD2 agrees at 8 bases. This CDR3 comprises 13 residues. V was pared by 4 bases and J by 5 bases, with 3 bases of the junction left unmatched. Germline V gene lookup returns CDR1 SQVTM and CDR2 ANQGSEA. CDR3: CSVAGGQTGELFF. CDR3 coding DNA: TGCAGCGTTGCGGGGGGGCAAACCGGGGAGCTGTTTTTT.

The chain uses TRBV3-1 (or the pseudogene TRBV3-2) and TRBJ1-3; the D is unclear. CDR3 length equals 14 residues. Looked up from germline, CDR1 is LGHDT and CDR2 is YNNKEL (reference sequence). Trimming removed 4 bases from V and 4 bases from J, with 11 bases in between. The CDR3 bases are TGTGCCAGCAGCCCGGGGAATCGGGGAAACACCATATATTTT. Its protein product is CASSPGNRGNTIYF.

The chain carries TRBV29-1 and TRBJ2-7, with TRBD2 as a possible D gene (6 bases). The ends were cut back, 2 bases at V and 2 bases at J, with 16 bases in the middle. There are 15 residues in the CDR3. Germline CDR1 is SQVTM and CDR2 is ANQGSEA. The CDR3 protein is CSVESPDGGPYEQYF. The DNA of the CDR3 is TGCAGCGTTGAAAGTCCGGACGGGGGTCCCTACGAGCAGTACTTC.

V is TRBV27 and J is TRBJ1-5; 10 bases match TRBD1. The junction had 4 bases not matched to a gene; V was cut back by 0 bases and J by 5 bases. The CDR3 has 16 residues. Germline lookup yields CDR1 MNHEY and CDR2 SMNVEV (reference sequence). The CDR3, as DNA: TGTGCCAGCAGTTTATCGGGGACAGGGGCATATCAGCCCCAGCATTTT. Its translation is CASSLSGTGAYQPQHF.

The chain employs TRBV9 and TRBJ1-2; unclear D gene. V lost 0 bases, J lost 0 bases, and 9 bases lay in between. Per germline, CDR1 SGDLS and CDR2 YYNGEE. The CDR3 extends over 15 amino acids. The CDR3: CASSVAQIANYGYTF. CDR3 nucleotide sequence: TGTGCCAGCAGCGTAGCTCAGATCGCTAACTATGGCTACACCTTC.

The chain joins TRBV9 to TRBJ1-2, with 7 bases lining up with TRBD1. The CDR3 contains 16 residues. Germline assignment: CDR1 SGDLS and CDR2 YYNGEE. V lost 2 bases and J lost 3; bases outside the gene matches: 10. In DNA form, the CDR3 reads TGTGCCAGCAGCGTTGATGCGGGACAGAGCCACTATGGCTACACCTTC. Translation: CASSVDAGQSHYGYTF.

The chain employs TRBV7-6 and TRBJ1-2, with D hard to call. Germline CDR1 reads SGHVS; CDR2 reads FNYEAQ. Trimming shortened V by 5 bases and J by 8 bases, and 15 bases separated the two germline ends. The CDR3 is 13 amino acids. The CDR3 nucleotides are TGTGCCAGCAGCCCCCGGGTGGGTGAGGGCTACACCTTC. Its protein product is CASSPRVGEGYTF.